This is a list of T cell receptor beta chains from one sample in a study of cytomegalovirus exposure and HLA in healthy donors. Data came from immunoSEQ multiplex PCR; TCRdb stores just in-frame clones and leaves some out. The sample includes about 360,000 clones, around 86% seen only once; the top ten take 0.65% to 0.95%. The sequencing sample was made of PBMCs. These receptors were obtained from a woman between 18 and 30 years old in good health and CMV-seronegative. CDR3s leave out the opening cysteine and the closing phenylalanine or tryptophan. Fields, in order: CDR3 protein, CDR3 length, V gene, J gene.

ASSSPQVGRSGNTIY	15	TRBV7-9	TRBJ1-3
ASSSMTRGDNEQF	13	TRBV7-9	TRBJ2-1
ASFNGRVSNEQY	12	TRBV7-9	TRBJ2-7
ASSTGTSQETQY	12	TRBV18	TRBJ2-5
AWSLRLAGASGELF	14	TRBV30	TRBJ2-2
ASSQEEGAADTQY	13	TRBV14	TRBJ2-3
ASTVLGGEETQY	12	TRBV5-5	TRBJ2-5
ASSQDRNQPQH	11	TRBV19	TRBJ1-5
ASSFTHTGELF	11	TRBV5-1	TRBJ2-2
ASSLSSTTDTQY	12	TRBV27	TRBJ2-3
ASSQDFRQGPLSYEQY	16	TRBV4-1	TRBJ2-7
AWSRGDSRGNTIY	13	TRBV30	TRBJ1-3
ASSRDRAQETQY	12	TRBV7-6	TRBJ2-5
ASSVGLAGDFSYNEQF	16	TRBV2	TRBJ2-1
ASSSPSETGVTEAF	14	TRBV13	TRBJ1-1
ASSLGTSRTGELF	13	TRBV27	TRBJ2-2
ASGLLAMYEQY	11	TRBV2	TRBJ2-7
ASSSTHRTNYGYT	13	TRBV27	TRBJ1-2
ASSGQGNTGELF	12	TRBV27	TRBJ2-2
ASSPPNPMNTEAF	13	TRBV18	TRBJ1-1
ASSIGAKGAREPQH	14	TRBV19	TRBJ1-5
ASSFQARGFGSYNSPLH	17	TRBV27	TRBJ1-6
ASSQAATNEKLF	12	TRBV5-1	TRBJ1-4
ASSLGPGKTQY	11	TRBV28	TRBJ2-5
ASSYGGSSYNSPLH	14	TRBV6-6	TRBJ1-6
ASSSSLAGTYNEQF	14	TRBV27	TRBJ2-1
ASSHGLADKETQY	13	TRBV6-4	TRBJ2-5
ASIIGADYNEQF	12	TRBV6-5	TRBJ2-1
ASSAGTSGRYEQY	13	TRBV9	TRBJ2-7
ASSQERNSGLGRSYNEQF	18	TRBV4-1	TRBJ2-1
AISESHSNQPQH	12	TRBV10-3	TRBJ1-5
ASGQPQETQY	10	TRBV5-1	TRBJ2-5
ASSVLTPLKGGYT	13	TRBV9	TRBJ1-2
ASSAGRQETQY	11	TRBV19	TRBJ2-5
SVGVAQSTDTQY	12	TRBV29-1	TRBJ2-3
ASSPDRGPGGYT	12	TRBV28	TRBJ1-2
ASSLEQGTNTEAF	13	TRBV5-1	TRBJ1-1
ASSISGTTYEQY	12	TRBV19	TRBJ2-7
ASSQGPAFYGYT	12	TRBV6-5	TRBJ1-2
ATSYGPRGEAF	11	TRBV2	TRBJ1-1
ASMTGQGRSQPQH	13	TRBV6-1	TRBJ1-5
ASSEGAPSYNSPLH	14	TRBV6-4	TRBJ1-6
ASSWQYEQY	9	TRBV28	TRBJ2-7